The present TCR beta chain was sequenced within a study of blood T cell repertoires in COVID-19. Background on the study: Sites in the United States, Italy and Spain provided acute and convalescent COVID-19 samples. PBMCs, B-cell-depleted T cells, or T cells were the source of the cDNA or gDNA that made up the material.

Trimming took off 3 bases at V and 2 bases at J, with 13 bases between the two ends. The V gene's germline CDR1 is MDHEN and CDR2 SYDVKM. The length of the CDR3 is 16 residues. TCRdb's table, derived via immunoSEQ multiplex PCR, lists solely in-frame clones and lacks some. The repertoire holds 350,000 to 450,000 clones, around nine tenths seen once, with 1.4% in the top ten. The source material was PBMCs or T cells enriched from blood (not recorded which). The chain has TRBV28 and TRBJ2-2, with D possibly matching TRBD1 (6 bases). This TCR came from a woman aged 18-30 years who had been exposed to COVID-19. CDR3: CASSFGRGTNTGELFF. As DNA, the CDR3 is TGTGCCAGCAGTTTCGGCAGGGGCACTAACACCGGGGAGCTGTTTTTT.